Presented here are 16 T cell receptor beta chains from one specimen sequenced in a study of graft-versus-host responses after intestinal transplantation. Both intraepithelial and lamina propria lymphocytes were released by processing graft tissue. Produced via immunoSEQ multiplex PCR; TCRdb's table is partial and in-frame only. The sample lists about 37,000 clones, about 90% occurring once. The input for sequencing was ileum tissue, taken roughly 200 days after intestinal transplant. The origin of the receptors is a human patient who received an intestinal transplant, so some T cells may come from the graft donor.

The chain joins TRBV4-1 to TRBJ2-7, with 9 bases fitting TRBD2. CDR1 and CDR2 (germline): MGHRA, YSYEKL. This CDR3 spans 15 amino acids. With 4 bases clipped from V and 4 bases from J, the junction kept 8 bases outside the gene matches. CDR3 in DNA: TGCGCCAGCAGCCCATTGACTAGCGGAGTTTACGAGCAGTACTTC. The encoded protein is CASSPLTSGVYEQYF.

The CDR3 protein is CASSEQDNEQFF. The CDR3 DNA is TGTGCCAGCAGTGAACAAGACAATGAGCAGTTCTTC. The chain uses TRBV2 and TRBJ2-1; D gene unclear. The CDR3 consists of 12 residues. Germline values: CDR1 SNHLY, CDR2 FYNNEI. The germline V and J ends were trimmed by 2 bases and 5 bases, with 4 bases remaining between them.

This clone was counted a few times. This sequence joins TRBV6-1 and TRBJ2-1, with no clear D. Per germline, CDR1 MNHNS and CDR2 SASEGT. V lost 7 bases and J lost 7, with 17 bases in between. CDR3 length: 14 amino acids. The CDR3 is CASTRVPETNEQFF. In DNA, the CDR3 is TGTGCCAGCACCCGGGTCCCAGAGACGAATGAGCAGTTCTTC.

V and J are TRBV6-1 and TRBJ1-2; perhaps TRBD1 as D (5 bases). The CDR3 runs 15 residues. CDR1 and CDR2 (germline): MNHNS, SASEGT. V lost 6 bases to trimming and J lost 3 bases, with 17 bases between them. The CDR3 nucleotides are TGTGCCAGCAGATTCCTCGGGACGGAGTACTATGGCTACACCTTC. It yields the protein CASRFLGTEYYGYTF.

V usage is TRBV28 and J usage is TRBJ2-5; D may be TRBD1 (6 bases). The CDR3 spans 16 residues. Germline-derived CDR1 and CDR2 are MDHEN and SYDVKM. V lost 5 bases and J 0 bases, leaving 16 bases between the germline ends. The CDR3 spells CASSTRQPGDQETQYF. In nucleotides, the CDR3 is TGTGCCAGCAGTACCCGACAGCCAGGGGACCAAGAGACCCAGTACTTC.

The rearrangement joins TRBV7-8 to TRBJ2-3; D may be TRBD1 (5 bases). Germline CDR1 and CDR2: SGHVS and FQNEAQ. The CDR3 length is 15 residues. The germline V and J ends were trimmed by 5 bases and 1 base, with 13 bases remaining between them. CDR3 nucleotides: TGTGCCAGCAGCGTCAGGGAAGGGCGCACAGATACGCAGTATTTT. This gives the protein CASSVREGRTDTQYF.

CDR3 DNA: TGTGCCAGCAGCTTAGTTGGCACGTGCTCTGGAAACACCATATATTTT. Protein sequence: CASSLVGTCSGNTIYF. The chain links TRBV11-3 to TRBJ1-3; D unresolved. The germline V gene encodes CDR1 SGHNT and CDR2 YENEEA. Trimming pared 1 base from V and 0 bases from J, leaving 10 bases between. The CDR3 extends over 16 amino acids. The variable domain in full, with the rest retrieved from reference TRBV11-3 and TRBJ1-3, is EAGVVQSPRYKIIEKKQPVAFWCNPISGHNTLYWYLQNLGQGPELLIRYENEEAVDDSQLPKDRFSAERLKGVDSTLKIQPAELGDSAVYLCASSLVGTCSGNTIYFGEGSWLTVV.

The V call is TRBV28, the J call TRBJ1-1, with D tentatively TRBD1 (6 bases). The germline CDR1 and CDR2 sequences are MDHEN and SYDVKM. Trimming pared 7 bases from V and 3 bases from J, leaving 15 bases between. The CDR3 loop spans 14 amino acids. The CDR3 loop is CASTFPGAYTEAFF. CDR3 sequence (DNA): TGTGCCAGCACTTTCCCAGGGGCTTACACTGAAGCTTTCTTT.

V usage is TRBV6-5 and J usage is TRBJ2-3; D is ambiguous. The CDR3 covers 15 residues. The V gene lost 0 bases and the J gene lost 6 bases, with 13 bases spanning the gap. The germline CDR1 and CDR2 sequences are MNHEY and SVGAGI. DNA of the CDR3: TGTGCCAGCAGTTACTCGGATTGGGGAAGGGATACGCAGTATTTT. Translating gives CASSYSDWGRDTQYF.

This clone occurred once. This chain links TRBV5-1 with TRBJ2-1; unclear D gene. V was shortened by 2 bases and J by 8 bases, with 11 bases between the two germline ends. Germline loops: CDR1 SGHRS, CDR2 YFSETQ. This CDR3 is 13 amino acids long. Here the CDR3 DNA reads TGCGCCAGCAGCTTAGGTTCGGGCGATGAGCAGTTCTTC. Its translation is CASSLGSGDEQFF.

The rearrangement links TRBV6-1 to TRBJ2-7; D possibly corresponds to TRBD2 (6 bases). Germline values: CDR1 MNHNS, CDR2 SASEGT. Deletions cut 9 bases from V and 8 bases from J, with 17 bases between. CDR3 length equals 12 residues. As DNA, the CDR3 is TGTGCCAGTCGGCGGGACTCCTCCCAGCAGTACTTC. Its translation is CASRRDSSQQYF.

V is TRBV6-1 and J is TRBJ2-7; D call uncertain. Trimming took 4 bases from V and 4 from J, leaving 8 bases between them. The CDR3 extends over 12 amino acids. Germline V gene data show CDR1 as MNHNS and CDR2 as SASEGT. For the CDR3, the DNA is TGTGCCAGCAGTGTACCGGCTTACGAGCAGTACTTC. Amino acids: CASSVPAYEQYF.

The rearrangement joins TRBV7-2 to TRBJ1-1; no firm D call. V was trimmed by 4 bases and J by 9 bases, leaving 12 bases between them. Germline CDR1 SGHTA, CDR2 FQGNSA. The CDR3 is 12 residues long. The CDR3: CASSSGVFQAFF. CDR3 coding DNA: TGTGCCAGCAGCTCGGGAGTTTTTCAAGCTTTCTTT.

This clone was detected once. One end of the junction does not line up with germline, which may come from a read error. This chain joins TRBV4-1 and TRBJ1-3, with TRBD1 as a possible D gene (5 bases). CDR1 and CDR2 from the germline V gene are MGHRA and YSYEKL. There are 15 residues in the CDR3. CDR3 sequence: CASSQDKGSENTIYF. The CDR3 DNA reads as TGCGCCAGCAGCCAAGATAAGGGGTCTGAAAACACCATATATTTT.

The V call is TRBV5-1, the J call TRBJ2-5; D might be TRBD1 (6 bases). The end of the DNA aligns better with TRBJ2-7, so the J call may be wrong. The CDR3 contains 15 residues. Germline CDR1 reads SGHRS; CDR2 reads YFSETQ. The CDR3 loop reads CASSLGQARAYEQYF. The CDR3 DNA reads TGCGCCAGCAGCTTGGGACAGGCCCGCGCCTACGAGCAGTACTTC.

The chain uses TRBV6-4 and TRBJ1-5, with TRBD1 as a possible D gene (6 bases). The CDR3 totals 16 residues. Germline lookup yields CDR1 MRHNA and CDR2 SNTAGT. The ends were cut back, 8 bases at V and 0 bases at J, with 17 bases in the middle. In nucleotides, the CDR3 is TGTGCCAGCCGGGTAGGGGGAGGCTATAGCAATCAGCCCCAGCATTTT. It codes for CASRVGGGYSNQPQHF.